A selection of T cell receptor beta chains follows, all from one sample in a study of control samples from healthy donors and cancer patients. The protocol was immunoSEQ multiplex PCR, while the TCRdb copy is restricted to in-frame clones and leaves out a portion. Altogether roughly 190,000 clones are present, about 90% being singletons, with the ten largest covering 1.5% to 2%. Sample: blood. The receptors here all came from a man aged 25-45 years in good health. The CDR3 runs from the conserved cysteine through the conserved F or W. D genes are given only for firm matches. A clone size is listed for some rows: how often the clone was seen (once, few, many), or a class if it is expanded.

v_gene,d_gene,j_gene,abundance,CDR3nt,CDR3aa
TRBV2,TRBD2,TRBJ2-3,-,TGTGCCACACTAGCGGCCAGCACAGATACGCAGTATTTT,CATLAASTDTQYF
TRBV18,-,TRBJ1-1,-,TGTGCCAGCTCACCATGGCGGGGATTGAACACTGAAGCTTTCTTT,CASSPWRGLNTEAFF
TRBV5-4,-,TRBJ1-2,-,TGTGCCAGCAGCTTCAACCTCGACTATGGCTACACCTTC,CASSFNLDYGYTF
TRBV5-1,-,TRBJ1-2,-,TGCGCCAGCAGCTTCGACACCTATGGCTACACCTTC,CASSFDTYGYTF
TRBV20-1,TRBD1,TRBJ2-7,-,TGCAGTGCTAGTGGGGACAGGGGTTACGAGCAGTACTTC,CSASGDRGYEQYF
TRBV10-2,-,TRBJ2-7,-,TGCGCCAGCAGTGAAGGGCCCGAGCAGTACTTC,CASSEGPEQYF
TRBV24-1,-,TRBJ2-2,few,TGTGCCACCAGTGCAAATGCGGGATGGAGCGGGGAGCTGTTTTTT,CATSANAGWSGELFF
TRBV7-9,TRBD2,TRBJ2-1,-,TGTGCCAGCAGCTCAATAGCGGGGGGGCCCTACAATGAGCAGTTCTTC,CASSSIAGGPYNEQFF
TRBV5-1,TRBD1,TRBJ2-2,-,TGCGCCAGCAGCACGGGACAGGCCGACACCGGGGAGCTGTTTTTT,CASSTGQADTGELFF
TRBV7-3,TRBD2,TRBJ2-1,once,TGTGCCAGCAGCTTATTAAGCGGGGGGGCTTACAATGAGCAGTTCTTC,CASSLLSGGAYNEQFF
TRBV24-1,TRBD1,TRBJ2-1,-,TGTGCCACCAGTGACCCGGGACAGGGGCGCAATGAGCAGTTCTTC,CATSDPGQGRNEQFF
TRBV5-5,-,TRBJ2-3,-,TGTGCCAGCAGCTTTGAAACAACAGATACGCAGTATTTT,CASSFETTDTQYF
TRBV12-3/TRBV12-4,-,TRBJ1-2,-,TGTGCCAGCAGCCTCCTCCTTGTTTCGTACACCTTC,CASSLLLVSYTF
TRBV7-9,-,TRBJ1-2,-,TGTGCCAGCAGCCCCCTCCAGACAAGCGACACCTTC,CASSPLQTSDTF
TRBV7-8,-,TRBJ2-7,-,TGTGCCAGCCGATCCGGATTTAACGAGCAGTACTTC,CASRSGFNEQYF
TRBV19,-,TRBJ1-5,-,TGTGCCAGTAGCACCCAACCAGGAGGGGGGCCCCAGCATTTT,CASSTQPGGGPQHF
TRBV5-1,-,TRBJ2-1,-,TGCGCCAGCAGCTCGGATAGCTCCTACAATGAGCAGTTCTTC,CASSSDSSYNEQFF
TRBV7-8,TRBD1,TRBJ1-5,-,TGTGCCAGCAGCTGGGGACAGGCATATCAGCCCCAGCATTTT,CASSWGQAYQPQHF
TRBV6-5,TRBD1,TRBJ1-6,-,TGTGCCAGCAGTTTAGGGACAGGGGGCATACCCCTCCACTTT,CASSLGTGGIPLHF
TRBV5-8,TRBD1,TRBJ2-7,-,TGTGCCAGTGCCCCCGGGACAGACTCCTACGAGCAGTACTTC,CASAPGTDSYEQYF
TRBV23-1,-,TRBJ1-5,-,TGCGCCAGCAGTCAACCCACGGGGGCTCTTAATCAGCCCCAGCATTTT,CASSQPTGALNQPQHF
TRBV2,TRBD1,TRBJ1-5,-,TGTGCCAGCAGTGATATGGGACAGATCAATCAGCCCCAGCATTTT,CASSDMGQINQPQHF
TRBV6-6,TRBD1,TRBJ2-7,-,TGTGCCAGCAGATACCCCGGGACAGAGAAGGGCGAGCAGTACTTC,CASRYPGTEKGEQYF
TRBV10-1,-,TRBJ1-1,-,TGCGCCAGCCGGGGGTACCTGAACACTGAAGCTTTCTTT,CASRGYLNTEAFF
TRBV11-2,-,TRBJ2-2,-,TGTGCCAGCAGCCCCCGGGACGGAGTTTCCGCCGGGGAGCTGTTTTTT,CASSPRDGVSAGELFF
TRBV5-6,-,TRBJ1-2,-,TGTGCCAGCAGCTTTTCGGGGTGGTCCTATGGCTACACCTTC,CASSFSGWSYGYTF
TRBV3-1/TRBV3-2,TRBD1,TRBJ1-2,-,TGTGCCAGCAGCCAACCCTACAGGGGAGCTAACTATGGCTACACCTTC,CASSQPYRGANYGYTF
TRBV4-1,-,TRBJ1-4,-,TGCGCCAGCAGCCAGAATGTACAGGGCCTTAATGAAAAACTGTTTTTT,CASSQNVQGLNEKLFF
TRBV11-2,TRBD1,TRBJ2-1,-,TGTGCCAGCAGCTCCCGGGACAGGGGGCCGGAGCAGTTCTTC,CASSSRDRGPEQFF
TRBV7-9,-,TRBJ1-1,-,TGTGCCAGCAGCTCCTACACCCCATGGTCTGCTGAAGCTTTCTTT,CASSSYTPWSAEAFF
TRBV19,-,TRBJ2-3,-,TGTGCCAGTAGCGCCGGGGCCAGGGATACGCAGTATTTT,CASSAGARDTQYF
TRBV6-5,-,TRBJ2-1,few,TGTGCCAGCAGCGGGGTCTCCCTCTACAATGAGCAGTTCTTC,CASSGVSLYNEQFF
TRBV5-1,TRBD1,TRBJ2-2,once,TGCGCCAGCAGCGGGGGACAGGGGGTGGACACCGGGGAGCTGTTTTTT,CASSGGQGVDTGELFF
TRBV3-1/TRBV3-2,-,TRBJ2-2,-,TGTGCCAGCGGGGACTCGAACACCGGGGAGCTGTTTTTT,CASGDSNTGELFF
TRBV5-1,-,TRBJ1-4,-,TGCGCCAGCAGTATCGAATGGGATGAAAAACTGTTTTTT,CASSIEWDEKLFF
TRBV27,TRBD1,TRBJ2-1,-,TGTGCCAGCAGTTTCGTAAGGGGGCGGAATGAGCAGTTCTTC,CASSFVRGRNEQFF
TRBV19,TRBD1,TRBJ2-7,-,TGTGCCAGTAGCTCCCGGGACAGGGGGCGCGGCTACGAGCAGTACTTC,CASSSRDRGRGYEQYF
TRBV7-2,-,TRBJ1-5,-,TGTGCCAGCAGTCCTCACGTGTGGCAGCCCCAGCATTTT,CASSPHVWQPQHF
TRBV6-5,-,TRBJ1-4,-,TGTGCCAGCAGGCGGGAATTTGGTGAAAAACTGTTTTTT,CASRREFGEKLFF